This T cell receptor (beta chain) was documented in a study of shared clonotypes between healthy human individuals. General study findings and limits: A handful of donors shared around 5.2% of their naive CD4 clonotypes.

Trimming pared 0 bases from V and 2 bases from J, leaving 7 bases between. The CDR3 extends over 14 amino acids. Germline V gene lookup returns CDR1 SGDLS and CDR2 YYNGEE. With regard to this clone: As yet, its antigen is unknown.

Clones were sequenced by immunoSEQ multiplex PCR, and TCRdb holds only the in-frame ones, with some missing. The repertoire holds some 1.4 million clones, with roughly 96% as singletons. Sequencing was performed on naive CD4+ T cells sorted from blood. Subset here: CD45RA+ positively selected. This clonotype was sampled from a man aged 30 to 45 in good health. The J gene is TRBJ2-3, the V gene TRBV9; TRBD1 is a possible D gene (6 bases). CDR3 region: CASSVGTDTDTQYF. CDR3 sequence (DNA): TGTGCCAGCAGCGTAGGGACAGACACAGATACGCAGTATTTT.